This T cell receptor beta chain was observed in a study of blood T cell repertoires in COVID-19. Original processing notes: Reference gene primer amplification gave nucleated cell count estimates. Data came from immunoSEQ multiplex PCR; TCRdb stores just in-frame clones and leaves some out. That table supplies the V and J calls and clone size; D and trimming were determined from the DNA. The table includes about 97,000 clones, over 80% detected once. Germline loops: CDR1 SGHRS, CDR2 YFSETQ. This CDR3 comprises 15 residues. The ends lost 5 bases at V and 5 bases at J; junction bases unmatched: 9. This chain connects TRBV5-1 to TRBJ2-1; 8 nucleotides align to TRBD1. Sequencing was done on a sample of peripheral blood. The sequence came from a man aged 50 or older with active COVID-19. CDR3 in DNA: TGCGCCAGCAGTCAACTAGACAGGGGTAACAATGAGCAGTTCTTC. It is translated as CASSQLDRGNNEQFF.